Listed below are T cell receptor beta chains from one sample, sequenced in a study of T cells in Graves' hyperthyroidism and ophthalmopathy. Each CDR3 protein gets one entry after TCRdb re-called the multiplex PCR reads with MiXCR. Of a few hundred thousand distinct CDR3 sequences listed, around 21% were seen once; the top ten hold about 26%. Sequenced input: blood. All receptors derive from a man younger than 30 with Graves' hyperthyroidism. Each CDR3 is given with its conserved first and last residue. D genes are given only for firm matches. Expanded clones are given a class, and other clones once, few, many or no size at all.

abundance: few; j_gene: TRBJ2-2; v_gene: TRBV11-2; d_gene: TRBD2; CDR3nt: TGTGCCAGCAGCCCGGGACTATGGATGAAAGCCGGGGAGCTGTTTTTT; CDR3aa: CASSPGLWMKAGELFF
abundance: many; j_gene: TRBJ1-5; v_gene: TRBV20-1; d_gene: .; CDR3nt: TGCAGTGCTAGTTCTGATGGGATAAGCAATCAGCCCCAGCATTTT; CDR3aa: CSASSDGISNQPQHF
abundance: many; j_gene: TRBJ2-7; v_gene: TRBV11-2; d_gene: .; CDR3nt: TGTGCCAGCAGCTTAGAAGACAGAATCGGCTACGAGCAGTACTTC; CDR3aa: CASSLEDRIGYEQYF
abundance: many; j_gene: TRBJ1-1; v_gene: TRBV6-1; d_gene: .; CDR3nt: TGTGCCAGCAGTGATGAGGGGAGGGCCACTGAAGCTTTCTTT; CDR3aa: CASSDEGRATEAFF
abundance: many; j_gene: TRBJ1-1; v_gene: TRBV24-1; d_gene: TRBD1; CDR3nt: TGTGCCACCAGTGATTGGACAGGGAGCACTGAAGCTTTCTTT; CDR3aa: CATSDWTGSTEAFF
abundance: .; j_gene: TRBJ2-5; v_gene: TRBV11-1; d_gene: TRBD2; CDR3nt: TGTGCCAGCACCTGGGGACTAGCGGGGGTTGACAAAGAGACCCAGTACTTC; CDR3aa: CASTWGLAGVDKETQYF
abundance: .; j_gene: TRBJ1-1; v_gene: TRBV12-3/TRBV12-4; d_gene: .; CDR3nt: TGTGCCAGCAGCCAATCTAGCGGGGGCCTTATCTCTGAAGCTTTCTTT; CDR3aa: CASSQSSGGLISEAFF
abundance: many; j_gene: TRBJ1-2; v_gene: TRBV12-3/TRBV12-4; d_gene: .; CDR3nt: TGTGCCAGCAGTTTGAACAGGGCTTCTGGTGGCTACACCTTC; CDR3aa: CASSLNRASGGYTF
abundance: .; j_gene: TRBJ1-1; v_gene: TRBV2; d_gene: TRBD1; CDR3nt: TGTGCCACCGGACAGGGGGCAAACACTGAAGCTTTCTTT; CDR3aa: CATGQGANTEAFF
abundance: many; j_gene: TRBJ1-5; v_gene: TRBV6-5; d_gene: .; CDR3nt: TGTGCCAGCAGAGGGGGGCCCGGTCAGCCCCAGCATTTT; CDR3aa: CASRGGPGQPQHF
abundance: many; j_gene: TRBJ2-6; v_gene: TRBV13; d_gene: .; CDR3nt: TGTGCCAGCAGCCCCCTAGGGGGGGCTGGGGCCAACGTCCTGACTTTC; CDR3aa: CASSPLGGAGANVLTF